This T cell receptor (beta chain) was documented in a study of post-analysis software for immune sequencing data. Study information: The courses of disease that were included comprised relapsing-remitting, secondary progressive and progressive-relapsing multiple sclerosis.

From germline, CDR1 is KGHDR and CDR2 SFDVKD. With V trimmed by 4 bases and J by 11 bases, 7 bases remained unmatched. This CDR3 region has 13 residues. Study-level points and caveats: About five TRBV segments (TRBV5-6, TRBV5-1 and TRBV20-1 among them) occurred more frequently in patients than in controls. Multiple sclerosis was associated with a significant reduction in normalized Chao1 diversity relative to controls. Under the F measure, samples that were prepared in one batch clustered strongly together.

Prepared TCR beta cDNA libraries contained unique molecular identifiers. T cells numbering roughly 1 to 10 million yielded 450,000 to 600,000 cDNA molecules. TCRdb re-called the PCR reads with MiXCR, one entry per CDR3 protein. Of under 650,000 distinct CDR3 sequences in the sample, roughly 47% were seen once. This clonotype was recorded a few times. Its antigen is not known. The specimen was blood. The V and J genes are TRBV24-1 and TRBJ2-3; 8 bases are shared with TRBD1. The source is a girl aged 5 to 17 with multiple sclerosis. This CDR3 is CATSERTGWEQYF. The CDR3 DNA sequence: TGTGCCACCAGTGAGCGGACAGGGTGGGAGCAGTATTTT.